Listed here are 9 T cell receptor beta chains from one sample, sequenced in a study of cytomegalovirus exposure and HLA in healthy donors. Both 60 Vbeta primers and 13 Jbeta primers went into the PCR. Libraries were prepared by immunoSEQ multiplex PCR; TCRdb keeps only in-frame clonotypes and omits some of them. Counted here are about 140,000 clones, roughly four fifths occurring once; the ten biggest clones make up 8.8%. Sequenced sample: PBMCs. The receptor set was obtained from a woman aged 50 to 65 in good health and CMV-seropositive.

V gene TRBV5-5 combines with J gene TRBJ1-1; no definite D call. This CDR3 has 15 residues. Germline V gives CDR1 SGHKS, CDR2 YYEKEE (reference sequence). V was trimmed by 4 bases and J by 1 base, leaving 14 bases between them. The CDR3 region has the DNA TGTGCCAGCAGCATCGGGGTGGCAGAGAACACTGAAGCTTTCTTT. Translating it yields CASSIGVAENTEAFF.

This clone appeared a single time. The chain combines TRBV30 with TRBJ2-3, with 10 bases lining up with TRBD2. This CDR3 is 16 amino acids long. After removal of 2 bases from V and 5 bases from J, the junction contained 10 bases not matched to a gene. Germline V gene data show CDR1 as GTSNPN and CDR2 as SVGIG (reference sequence). CDR3 residues: CAWSPGSGGPGDTQYF. The CDR3 region has the DNA TGTGCCTGGAGTCCCGGTAGCGGGGGGCCGGGAGATACGCAGTATTTT.

V usage is TRBV6-5 and J usage is TRBJ1-1; D gene unclear. The CDR3 has 13 amino acids. CDR1 MNHEY and CDR2 SVGAGI come from the germline V gene. V lost 5 bases to trimming and J lost 5 bases, with 12 bases between them. The DNA of the CDR3 is TGTGCCAGCAGTAAGCAGTGGAGGACTGAAGCTTTCTTT. Amino acid sequence: CASSKQWRTEAFF.

This clone appeared a single time. The V gene is TRBV9, the J gene TRBJ1-2, with TRBD1 as a possible D gene (6 bases). V lost 0 bases and J 2 bases, leaving 11 bases between the germline ends. The CDR3 has 15 amino acids. Germline assignment: CDR1 SGDLS and CDR2 YYNGEE. The chain's CDR3 is CASSVGTDANYGYTF. CDR3 nucleotide sequence: TGTGCCAGCAGCGTAGGGACAGACGCAAACTATGGCTACACCTTC. The full variable domain, in which reference TRBV9 and TRBJ1-2 provide the parts outside the CDR3, is DSGVTQTPKHLITATGQRVTLRCSPRSGDLSVYWYQQSLDQGLQFLIQYYNGEERAKGNILERFSAQQFPDLHSELNLSSLELGDSALYFCASSVGTDANYGYTFGSGTRLTVV.

The gene calls are TRBV5-1 and TRBJ2-7; TRBD1 is a possible D gene (5 bases). Trimming removed 4 bases from V and 2 bases from J, with 16 bases in between. Germline values: CDR1 SGHRS, CDR2 YFSETQ. The CDR3 loop spans 15 amino acids. The CDR3 here is CASSLGQGRAYEQYF. The CDR3 nucleotides are TGCGCCAGCAGCCTCGGTCAGGGCCGAGCCTACGAGCAGTACTTC.

The chain joins TRBV19 to TRBJ2-5; TRBD1 matches at 11 bases. The ends lost 3 bases at V and 5 bases at J; junction bases unmatched: 2. Germline CDR1 and CDR2: LNHDA and SQIVND (reference sequence). The CDR3 totals 14 residues. In DNA, the CDR3 is TGTGCCAGTAGTATCGGGACAGGGGGGGAGACCCAGTACTTC. Protein product: CASSIGTGGETQYF. Drawing the rest from reference TRBV19 and TRBJ2-5, the complete variable domain is DGGITQSPKYLFRKEGQNVTLSCEQNLNHDAMYWYRQDPGQGLRLIYYSQIVNDFQKGDIAEGYSVSREKKESFPLTVTSAQKNPTAFYLCASSIGTGGETQYFGPGTRLLVL.

The rearrangement uses TRBV18 and TRBJ1-1, with 9 bases identical to TRBD1. Germline CDR1 KGHSH, CDR2 LQKENI. The length of the CDR3 is 14 residues. With 6 bases clipped from V and 6 bases from J, the junction kept 8 bases outside the gene matches. CDR3 DNA: TGTGCCAGCTCGGGAGACACAGGGGGCTCTGAAGCTTTCTTT. It codes for CASSGDTGGSEAFF.

This chain uses TRBV28 with TRBJ2-7; perhaps TRBD1 as D (5 bases). This CDR3 region has 15 residues. Germline loops: CDR1 MDHEN, CDR2 SYDVKM. V lost 4 bases and J 1 base, leaving 14 bases between the germline ends. CDR3 sequence: CASSSSQGLSYEQYF. In nucleotides, the CDR3 is TGTGCCAGCAGTTCCTCCCAGGGATTATCCTACGAGCAGTACTTC.

The gene calls are TRBV28 and TRBJ1-5, with D hard to call. The CDR3 totals 14 residues. V was trimmed by 3 bases and J by 2 bases, leaving 8 bases between them. In germline, CDR1 is MDHEN, CDR2 SYDVKM. The CDR3 here is CASSLRLGNQPQHF. In nucleotides, the CDR3 is TGTGCCAGCAGTTTGCGACTCGGCAATCAGCCCCAGCATTTT.